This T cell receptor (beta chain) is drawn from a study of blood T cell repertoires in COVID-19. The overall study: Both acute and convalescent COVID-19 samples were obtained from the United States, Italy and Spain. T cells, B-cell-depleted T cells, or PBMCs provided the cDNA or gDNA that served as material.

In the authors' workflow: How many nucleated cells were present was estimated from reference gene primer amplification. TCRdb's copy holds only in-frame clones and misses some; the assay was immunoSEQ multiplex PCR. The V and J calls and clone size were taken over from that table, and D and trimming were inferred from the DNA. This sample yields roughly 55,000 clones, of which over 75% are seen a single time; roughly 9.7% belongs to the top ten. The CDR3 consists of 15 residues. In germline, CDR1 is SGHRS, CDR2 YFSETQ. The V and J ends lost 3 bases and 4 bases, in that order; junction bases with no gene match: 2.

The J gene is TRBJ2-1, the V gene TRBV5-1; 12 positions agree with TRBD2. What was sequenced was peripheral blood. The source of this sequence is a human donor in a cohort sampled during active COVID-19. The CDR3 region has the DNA TGCGCCAGCAGCTATACTAGCGGGGGGTACAATGAGCAGTTCTTC. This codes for CASSYTSGGYNEQFF.